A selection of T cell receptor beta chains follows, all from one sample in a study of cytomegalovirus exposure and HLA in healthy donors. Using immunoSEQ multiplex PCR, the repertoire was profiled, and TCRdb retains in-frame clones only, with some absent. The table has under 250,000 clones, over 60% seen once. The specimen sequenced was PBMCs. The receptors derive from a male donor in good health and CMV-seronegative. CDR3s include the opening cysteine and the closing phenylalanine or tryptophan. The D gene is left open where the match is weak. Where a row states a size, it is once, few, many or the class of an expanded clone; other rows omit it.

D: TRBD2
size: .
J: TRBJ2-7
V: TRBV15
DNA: TGTGCCACCAGCGCTACCGGGACTAGGGGTTACGAGCAGTACTTC
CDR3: CATSATGTRGYEQYF

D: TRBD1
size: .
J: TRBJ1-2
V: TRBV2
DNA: TGTGCCAGCAGGGGACAGGGGAATGGCTACACCTTC
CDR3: CASRGQGNGYTF

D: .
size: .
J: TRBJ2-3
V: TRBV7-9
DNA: TGTGCCAGCAGCCCTGGGCCCACAGATACGCAGTATTTT
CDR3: CASSPGPTDTQYF

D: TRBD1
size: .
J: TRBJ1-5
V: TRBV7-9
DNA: TGTGCCGGGACAGACAGGCCGGGGGGCAATCAGCCCCAGCATTTT
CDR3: CAGTDRPGGNQPQHF

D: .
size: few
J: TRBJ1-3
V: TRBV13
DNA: TGTGCCAGCAGCTTCACCCTCACGACAGACTCTGGAAACACCATATATTTT
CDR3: CASSFTLTTDSGNTIYF

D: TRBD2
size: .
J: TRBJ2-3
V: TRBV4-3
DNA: TGCGCCAGCAGCCAAGAAGGGCGGGGGGATACGCAGTATTTT
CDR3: CASSQEGRGDTQYF

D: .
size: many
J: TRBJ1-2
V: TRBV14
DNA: TGTGCCAGCAGCCAAGCAGGGGTCCATGGCTACACCTTC
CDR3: CASSQAGVHGYTF

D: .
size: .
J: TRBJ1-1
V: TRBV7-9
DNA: TGTGCCAGCAGCTTAGAGACAGGGAACACTGAAGCTTTCTTT
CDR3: CASSLETGNTEAFF

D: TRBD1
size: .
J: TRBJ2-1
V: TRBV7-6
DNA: TGTGCCAGCAGACTAGGGGACAGGGGGGGAACCTACAATGAGCAGTTCTTC
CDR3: CASRLGDRGGTYNEQFF

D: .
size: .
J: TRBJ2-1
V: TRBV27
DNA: TGTGCCAGCAATCTCGTGGACTCCAATGGTGCTGAGCAGTTCTTC
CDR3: CASNLVDSNGAEQFF

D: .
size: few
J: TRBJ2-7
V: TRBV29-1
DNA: TGCAGCGTTGGGACAGATACCTACGAGCAGTACTTC
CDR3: CSVGTDTYEQYF

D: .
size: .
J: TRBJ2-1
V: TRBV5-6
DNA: TGTGCCAGCAGCTTGGAGGGGAATGAGCAGTTCTTC
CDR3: CASSLEGNEQFF

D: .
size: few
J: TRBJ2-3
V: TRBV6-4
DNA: TGTGCCAGCAGTGCTAGCACGAGCACAGATACGCAGTATTTT
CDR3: CASSASTSTDTQYF

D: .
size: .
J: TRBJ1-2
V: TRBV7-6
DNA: TGTGCCAGCAACTCACCCCCGAGGGGCTACACCTTC
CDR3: CASNSPPRGYTF

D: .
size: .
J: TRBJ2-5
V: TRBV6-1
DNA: TGTGCCAGCAGTGAACTTAGGGCTAGCGTCGGGACCCAGTACTTC
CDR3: CASSELRASVGTQYF

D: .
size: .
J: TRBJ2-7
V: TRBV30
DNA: TGTGCCTGGAGTTATGGTGATACCTACGAGCAGTACTTC
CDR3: CAWSYGDTYEQYF

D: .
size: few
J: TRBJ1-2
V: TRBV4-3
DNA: TGCGCCAGCAGCCAAGTCGTTAACTATGGCTACACCTTC
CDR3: CASSQVVNYGYTF

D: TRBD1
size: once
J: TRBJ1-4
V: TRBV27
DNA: TGTGCCAGCAGTGAATCCCTCGACAGGGGGTTTGAAAAACTGTTTTTT
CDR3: CASSESLDRGFEKLFF

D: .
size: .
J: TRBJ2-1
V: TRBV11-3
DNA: TGTGCCAGCAGCTCAACCCCGCCGCCGGGGGAGGAGCAGTTCTTC
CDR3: CASSSTPPPGEEQFF

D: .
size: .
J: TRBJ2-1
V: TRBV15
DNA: TGTGCCACCAGCAGAGATCAGTTGCAGCAGTTCTTC
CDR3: CATSRDQLQQFF

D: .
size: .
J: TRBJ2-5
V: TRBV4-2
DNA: TGTGCCAGCAGCCAAGAGGCCATAGAGACCCAGTACTTC
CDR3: CASSQEAIETQYF

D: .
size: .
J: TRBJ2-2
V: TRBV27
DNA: TGTGCCAGCAGTCTCAGAACCGGGGAGCTGTTTTTT
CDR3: CASSLRTGELFF

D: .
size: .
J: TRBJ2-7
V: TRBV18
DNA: TGTGCCAGCTCACCCGACAGTTACGAGCAGTACTTC
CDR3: CASSPDSYEQYF

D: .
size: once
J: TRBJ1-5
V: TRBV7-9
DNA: TGTGCCAGCAGCCATGAAGGGGGGGCCAATCAGCCCCAGCATTTT
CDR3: CASSHEGGANQPQHF

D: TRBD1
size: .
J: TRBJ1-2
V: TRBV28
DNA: TGTGCCAGCCTCCAGACAGGGCGGTATGGCTACACCTTC
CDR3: CASLQTGRYGYTF

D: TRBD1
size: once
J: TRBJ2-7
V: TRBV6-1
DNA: TGTGCCAGCAGTCAAGGACAAGCCGGGACAGCCCGCTACGAGCAGTACTTC
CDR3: CASSQGQAGTARYEQYF

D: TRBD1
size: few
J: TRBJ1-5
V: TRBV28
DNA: TGTGCCAGCAGTTTCAAACAGGGGGACAACCAGCCCCAGCATTTT
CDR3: CASSFKQGDNQPQHF

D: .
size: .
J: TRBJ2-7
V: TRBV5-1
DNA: TGCGCCAGCAGCGGGAACGCAGGGGCCTACGAGCAGTACTTC
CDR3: CASSGNAGAYEQYF

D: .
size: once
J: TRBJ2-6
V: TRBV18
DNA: TGTGCCAGTTCATTGACAGGTCCCTCTGGGGCCAACGTCCTGACTTTC
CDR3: CASSLTGPSGANVLTF

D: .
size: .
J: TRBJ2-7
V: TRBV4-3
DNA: TGCGCCAGCAGCCAAGGTCTGCCTGTGGGCGAGCAGTACTTC
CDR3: CASSQGLPVGEQYF

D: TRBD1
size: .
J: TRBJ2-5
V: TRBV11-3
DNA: TGTGCCAGCAGCATGGGACAGGCGAACACCCAGTACTTC
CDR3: CASSMGQANTQYF

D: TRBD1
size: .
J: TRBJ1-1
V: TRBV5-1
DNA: TGCGCCAGCAGCTTTGATCGGGACAGGGGGTTTTCGACTGAAGCTTTCTTT
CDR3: CASSFDRDRGFSTEAFF

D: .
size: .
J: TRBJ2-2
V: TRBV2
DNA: TGTGCCAGCAGTGAGGAGGCGGGGAACACCGGGGAGCTGTTTTTT
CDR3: CASSEEAGNTGELFF

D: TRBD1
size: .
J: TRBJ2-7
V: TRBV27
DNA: TGTGCCAGCAGTTTATCTCGACAGGGGGTTTCCGAGCAGTACTTC
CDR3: CASSLSRQGVSEQYF

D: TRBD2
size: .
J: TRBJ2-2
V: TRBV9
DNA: TGTGCCAGCAGCGGGCGACTAGCGGGAGGATCCACCGGGGAGCTGTTTTTT
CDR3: CASSGRLAGGSTGELFF

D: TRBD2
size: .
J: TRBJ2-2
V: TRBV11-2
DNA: TGTGCCAGCAGCCGAGCGGGAGGGCCGGACGGGGAGCTGTTTTTT
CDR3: CASSRAGGPDGELFF

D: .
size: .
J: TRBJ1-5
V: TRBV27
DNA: TGTGCCAGCAGTCGAATGACAGGAAACAATCAGCCCCAGCATTTT
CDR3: CASSRMTGNNQPQHF

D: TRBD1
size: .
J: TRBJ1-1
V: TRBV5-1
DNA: TGCGCCAGCAGCTTGACCCCAGGGACAGCCAACACTGAAGCTTTCTTT
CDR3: CASSLTPGTANTEAFF

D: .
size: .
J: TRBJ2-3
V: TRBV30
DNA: TGTGCCTGTGGCAGGGTGCCCACAGATACGCAGTATTTT
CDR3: CACGRVPTDTQYF

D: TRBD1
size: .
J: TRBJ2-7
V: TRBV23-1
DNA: TGCGCCAGCAGGTCGGGACAGGGCTCCTACGAGCAGTACTTC
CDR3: CASRSGQGSYEQYF

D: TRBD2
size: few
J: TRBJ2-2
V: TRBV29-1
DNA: TGCAGCGCCCCCCGAGCGGGAGTCACCGGGGAGCTGTTTTTT
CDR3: CSAPRAGVTGELFF

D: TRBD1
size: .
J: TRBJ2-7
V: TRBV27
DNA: TGTGCCAGCAGTAGGACAGGGTGGGAGCAGTACTTC
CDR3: CASSRTGWEQYF

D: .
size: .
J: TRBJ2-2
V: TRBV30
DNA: TGTGCCTGGAGTTCGGGACTTCTGGGAAGGACCGGGGAGCTGTTTTTT
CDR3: CAWSSGLLGRTGELFF

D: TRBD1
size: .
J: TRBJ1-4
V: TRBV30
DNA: TGTGCCTGGATCCCCGCCGGGACAGGGCGTGAAAAACTGTTTTTT
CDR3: CAWIPAGTGREKLFF

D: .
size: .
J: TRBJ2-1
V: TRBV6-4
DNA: TGTGCCAGCAGTGACTCGACAGGCGGCAATGAGCAGTTCTTC
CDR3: CASSDSTGGNEQFF

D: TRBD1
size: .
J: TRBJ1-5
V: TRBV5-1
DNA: TGCGCCAGCAGCTTGACCGGGACAGGGGTTCATCAGCCCCAGCATTTT
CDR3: CASSLTGTGVHQPQHF

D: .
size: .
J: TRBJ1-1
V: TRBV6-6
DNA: TGTGCCAGTGCGACAGACTTGAACACTGAAGCTTTCTTT
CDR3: CASATDLNTEAFF

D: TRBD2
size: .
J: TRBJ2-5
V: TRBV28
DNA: TGTGCCAGCAGTCCCCCCTGGGAGGGAGCAGGGCAAGAGACCCAGTACTTC
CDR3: CASSPPWEGAGQETQYF

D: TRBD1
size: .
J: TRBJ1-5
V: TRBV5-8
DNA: TGTGCCAGCAGCCCGGGACAGAGGGGCCAGCCCCAGCATTTT
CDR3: CASSPGQRGQPQHF

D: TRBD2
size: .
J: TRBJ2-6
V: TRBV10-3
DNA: TGTGCCATCAGTGAGACTAGCGAGGCTGGGGCCAACGTCCTGACTTTC
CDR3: CAISETSEAGANVLTF

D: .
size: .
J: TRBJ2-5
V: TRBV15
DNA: TGTGCCACCAGCAGAGGGACTCGCGAAGAGACCCAGTACTTC
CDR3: CATSRGTREETQYF

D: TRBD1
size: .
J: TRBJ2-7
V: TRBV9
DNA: TGTGCCAGCAGCGTAGATCGCTCGGGACAGCCGGAAAGGCTCGAGCAGTACTTC
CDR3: CASSVDRSGQPERLEQYF

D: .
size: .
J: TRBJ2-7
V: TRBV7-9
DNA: TGTGCCAGCAGCCCCCCCGAGGGACTCCTGGTCTACGAGCAGTACTTC
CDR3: CASSPPEGLLVYEQYF

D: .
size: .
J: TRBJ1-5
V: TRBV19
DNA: TGTGCGAGTAGAAGCAGGGCAATAATTAATCAGCCCCAGCATTTT
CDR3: CASRSRAIINQPQHF

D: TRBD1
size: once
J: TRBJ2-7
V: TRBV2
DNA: TGTGCCAGCAGGTTACAGGGGGCTACCTACGAGCAGTACTTC
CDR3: CASRLQGATYEQYF

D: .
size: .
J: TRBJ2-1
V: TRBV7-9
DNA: TGTGCCAGCAGCTTATCAGTTCCAAGCAATGAGCAGTTCTTC
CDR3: CASSLSVPSNEQFF

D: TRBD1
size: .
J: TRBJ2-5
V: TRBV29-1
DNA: TGCAGCCCGATGGACAGGGGAAAGACCCAGTACTTC
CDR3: CSPMDRGKTQYF